The 12 T cell receptor beta chains below come from one sample, sequenced in a study of T cell responses to AZD1222 COVID-19 vaccine. The method was immunoSEQ multiplex PCR; TCRdb's version includes in-frame clones alone and lacks a portion of them. In the table there are around 150,000 clones, about 92% of which are singletons. This sample comprised peripheral blood, obtained 28 days after the second AZD1222 dose. Every receptor here comes from an adult who received the AZD1222 COVID-19 vaccine.

This clone was recorded once. The chain employs TRBV18 and TRBJ1-1; D not resolved. V shed 3 bases and J shed 0 bases, with 11 bases lying between them. Per the germline V gene, CDR1 is KGHSH and CDR2 is LQKENI. This CDR3 is built from 15 residues. The CDR3: CASSPTREMNTEAFF. CDR3 in DNA: TGTGCCAGCTCACCTACGCGGGAGATGAACACTGAAGCTTTCTTT.

The chain joins TRBV15 to TRBJ2-7; 7 nucleotides agree with TRBD2. Trimming cost V 3 bases and J 1 base; bases outside gene matches: 9. The CDR3 has 16 amino acids. Germline-derived CDR1 and CDR2 are LNHNV and YYDKDF (reference sequence). The CDR3 sequence: CATSSLGGSGSYEQYF. In DNA, the CDR3 is TGTGCCACCAGCAGCCTGGGCGGGAGTGGATCCTACGAGCAGTACTTC.

This clone was recorded a few times. V and J are TRBV10-2 and TRBJ2-1; D not certain. Trimming removed 3 bases from V and 3 bases from J, with 6 bases in between. The CDR3 spans 13 residues. Germline lookup yields CDR1 WSHSY and CDR2 SAAADI. DNA for the CDR3: TGCGCCAGCAGTGAAGACAACTACAATGAGCAGTTCTTC. Amino acids: CASSEDNYNEQFF.

This clone was seen a single time. The rearrangement links TRBV2 to TRBJ1-5; D unresolved. This CDR3 is built from 13 residues. Trimming pared 7 bases from V and 5 bases from J, leaving 12 bases between. Germline values: CDR1 SNHLY, CDR2 FYNNEI. Here the CDR3 reads CASNERNHQPQHF. The CDR3 DNA is TGTGCCAGCAACGAAAGGAACCATCAGCCCCAGCATTTT.

The rearrangement links TRBV9 to TRBJ2-3, with D maybe TRBD2 (7 bases). This CDR3 comprises 14 residues. V lost 3 bases and J lost 4, with 12 bases in between. Germline CDR1 and CDR2: SGDLS and YYNGEE. The CDR3 here is CASSAGGRPDTQYF. The CDR3 nucleotides are TGTGCCAGCAGCGCCGGGGGGCGTCCAGATACGCAGTATTTT.

The chain joins TRBV19 to TRBJ2-7; 9 nucleotides agree with TRBD2. CDR1 is LNHDA, CDR2 SQIVND, per germline (reference sequence). The CDR3 loop spans 15 amino acids. With 4 bases clipped from V and 3 bases from J, the junction kept 7 bases outside the gene matches. CDR3 sequence: CASSTLAGVGYEQYF. CDR3 nucleotide sequence: TGTGCCAGTAGTACTTTAGCGGGAGTGGGCTACGAGCAGTACTTC.

This chain uses TRBV2 with TRBJ2-3; D ambiguous. Germline values: CDR1 SNHLY, CDR2 FYNNEI. V lost 8 bases and J lost 2, with 8 bases in between. The CDR3 consists of 12 residues. The CDR3 DNA sequence: TGTGCCAGCGCGGCGGTCACAGATACGCAGTATTTT. Translation: CASAAVTDTQYF.

The CDR3 is CASSLGQGWDTQYF. The CDR3 nucleotides read TGTGCCAGCAGCTTAGGACAGGGGTGGGATACGCAGTATTTT. The chain joins TRBV5-6 to TRBJ2-3, with 9 nucleotides matching TRBD1. J was trimmed by 6 bases and V by 2 bases; bases with no gene match: 4. The CDR3 contains 14 residues. Germline V CDR1 and CDR2: SGHDT, YYEEEE.

CDR3 sequence: CASSQSSARGYNEQFF. The CDR3, as DNA: TGCGCCAGCAGCCAATCGTCAGCCCGGGGGTACAATGAGCAGTTCTTC. V is TRBV4-1 and J is TRBJ2-1; a weak D match, TRBD2 (6 bases). V was clipped by 2 bases and J by 4 bases, with 15 bases between them. Germline assignment: CDR1 MGHRA and CDR2 YSYEKL. The CDR3 contains 16 residues.

This sequence joins TRBV13 and TRBJ2-1, with TRBD1 matching over 11 bases. The germline gives CDR1 PRHDT, CDR2 FYEKMQ (reference sequence). The junction had 6 bases not matched to a gene; V was cut back by 4 bases and J by 4 bases. The CDR3 is 16 amino acids. CDR3 region: CASSSRGQGGYNEQFF. The CDR3 bases are TGTGCCAGCAGCTCCCGGGGACAGGGGGGGTACAATGAGCAGTTCTTC.

V usage is TRBV7-8 and J usage is TRBJ2-1; possibly TRBD1 or TRBD2 for D (5 bases each). The CDR3 has 14 amino acids. The germline CDR1 and CDR2 sequences are SGHVS and FQNEAQ. Trimming took 0 bases from V and 7 from J, leaving 10 bases between them. This chain's CDR3 is CASSLAGVGNEQFF. The CDR3 coding sequence is TGTGCCAGCAGCTTAGCGGGGGTGGGGAATGAGCAGTTCTTC.

V gene TRBV27 combines with J gene TRBJ2-2, with D uncertain. The V gene's germline CDR1 is MNHEY and CDR2 SMNVEV (reference sequence). The germline V and J ends were trimmed by 1 base and 6 bases, with 6 bases remaining between them. The CDR3 sequence is 13 residues long. The CDR3, as DNA: TGTGCCAGCAGTTTATACTTCTCCGGGGAGCTGTTTTTT. Translated: CASSLYFSGELFF.